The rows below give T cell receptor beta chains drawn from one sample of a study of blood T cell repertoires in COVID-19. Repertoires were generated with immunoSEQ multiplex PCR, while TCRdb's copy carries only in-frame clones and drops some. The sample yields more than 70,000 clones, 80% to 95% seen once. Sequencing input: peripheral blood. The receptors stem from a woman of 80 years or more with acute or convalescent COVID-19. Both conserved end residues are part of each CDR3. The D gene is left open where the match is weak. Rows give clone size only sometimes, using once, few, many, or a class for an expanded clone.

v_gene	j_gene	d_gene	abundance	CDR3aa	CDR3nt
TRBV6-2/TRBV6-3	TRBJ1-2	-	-	CASSPWAGRGYTF	TGTGCCAGCAGTCCGTGGGCGGGACGTGGCTACACCTTC
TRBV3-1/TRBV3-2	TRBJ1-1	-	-	CASSQLGRDTEAFF	TGTGCCAGCAGCCAACTGGGTCGGGACACTGAAGCTTTCTTT
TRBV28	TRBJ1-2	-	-	CASKGDLTNYGYTF	TGTGCCAGCAAAGGGGATCTTACCAACTATGGCTACACCTTC
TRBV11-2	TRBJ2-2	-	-	CASSLDTLGGPTGELFF	TGTGCCAGCAGCTTAGATACGCTCGGCGGCCCCACCGGGGAGCTGTTTTTT
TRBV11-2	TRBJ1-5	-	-	CASSLGSLQPQHF	TGTGCCAGCAGCTTAGGCAGTTTGCAGCCCCAGCATTTT
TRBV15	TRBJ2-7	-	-	CATSRDKGHHSYEQYF	TGTGCCACCAGCAGAGATAAGGGACACCACTCCTACGAGCAGTACTTC
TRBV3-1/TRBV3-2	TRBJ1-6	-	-	CASRNTGAFYNSPLHF	TGTGCCAGCAGAAACACAGGAGCCTTTTATAATTCACCCCTCCACTTT
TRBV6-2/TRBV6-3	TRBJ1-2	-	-	CASSSTGSGGYTF	TGTGCCAGCAGTTCAACGGGGTCTGGTGGCTACACCTTC
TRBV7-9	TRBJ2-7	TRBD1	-	CASSLDRGGEQYF	TGTGCCAGCAGCTTAGACAGGGGCGGCGAGCAGTACTTC
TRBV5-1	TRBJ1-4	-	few	CASSLGDIATNEKLFF	TGCGCCAGCAGCTTGGGGGACATTGCAACTAATGAAAAACTGTTTTTT
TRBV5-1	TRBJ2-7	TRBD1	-	CASSRDGTGGGEQYF	TGCGCCAGCAGCCGAGACGGGACAGGGGGCGGCGAGCAGTACTTC
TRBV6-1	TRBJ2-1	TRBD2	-	CASGEASGGAGEQFF	TGTGCCAGCGGTGAAGCTAGCGGGGGGGCCGGGGAGCAGTTCTTC
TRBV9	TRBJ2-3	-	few	CASSGGTTSTDTQYF	TGTGCCAGCAGCGGAGGGACAACTAGCACAGATACGCAGTATTTT
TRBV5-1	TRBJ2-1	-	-	CASSEYAGLYNEQFF	TGCGCCAGCAGTGAGTACGCGGGTTTGTACAATGAGCAGTTCTTC
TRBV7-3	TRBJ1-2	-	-	CASSLRGEGDYTF	TGTGCCAGCAGCTTAAGGGGAGAGGGGGACTACACCTTC
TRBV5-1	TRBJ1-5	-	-	CASSRDKNQPQHF	TGCGCCAGCAGCCGGGACAAAAATCAGCCCCAGCATTTT
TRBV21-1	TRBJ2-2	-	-	CAVTMDRGHLNTGELFF	TGTGCCGTCACGATGGACAGGGGCCACCTTAACACCGGGGAGCTGTTTTTT
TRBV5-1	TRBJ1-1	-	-	CASSFFDISTEAFF	TGCGCCAGCAGCTTTTTTGACATCAGCACTGAAGCTTTCTTT
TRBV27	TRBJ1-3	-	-	CASSLRAGFSGNTIYF	TGTGCCAGCAGTTTAAGGGCGGGGTTCTCTGGAAACACCATATATTTT
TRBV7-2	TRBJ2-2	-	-	CASSPSRGRAGELFF	TGTGCCAGCAGCCCCTCCCGGGGTCGCGCCGGGGAGCTGTTTTTT
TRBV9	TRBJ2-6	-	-	CASSSRGTGANVLTF	TGTGCCAGCAGCTCCAGGGGCACTGGGGCCAACGTCCTGACTTTC
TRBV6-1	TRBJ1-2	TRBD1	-	CASSGPTGEHNYGYTF	TGTGCCAGCAGTGGGCCAACAGGGGAGCACAACTATGGCTACACCTTC
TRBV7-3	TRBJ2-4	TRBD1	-	CASSPTGGMDIQYF	TGTGCCAGCAGCCCGACAGGGGGCATGGACATTCAGTACTTC
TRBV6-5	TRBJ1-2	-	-	CASSYRGRNYGYTF	TGTGCCAGCAGTTACAGGGGAAGGAACTATGGCTACACCTTC
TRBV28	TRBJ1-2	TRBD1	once	CASSWDSYGYTF	TGTGCCAGCAGTTGGGACAGCTATGGCTACACCTTC
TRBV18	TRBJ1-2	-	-	CASSPPGQRSYGYTF	TGTGCCAGCTCACCGCCAGGACAGAGGTCCTATGGCTACACCTTC
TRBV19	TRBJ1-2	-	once	CASSPQGIVGYGYTF	TGTGCCAGTAGTCCGCAGGGAATTGTTGGCTATGGCTACACCTTC
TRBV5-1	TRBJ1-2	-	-	CASSALSRQVARDGYTF	TGCGCCAGCAGCGCCCTGAGTCGACAGGTCGCCAGGGATGGCTACACCTTC
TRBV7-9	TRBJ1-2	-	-	CASSDSGTAYGYTF	TGTGCCAGCAGCGATTCCGGGACTGCCTATGGCTACACCTTC
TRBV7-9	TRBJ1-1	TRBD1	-	CASSTTNRGTEAFF	TGTGCCAGCAGCACCACAAACAGGGGAACTGAAGCTTTCTTT
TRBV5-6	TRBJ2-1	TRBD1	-	CASSQDRGVVSNEQFF	TGTGCCAGCAGCCAAGACAGGGGCGTTGTGAGCAATGAGCAGTTCTTC
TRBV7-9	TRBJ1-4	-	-	CASSLGDTSSGYEKLFF	TGTGCCAGCAGCTTAGGGGACACTTCGTCAGGGTATGAAAAACTGTTTTTT
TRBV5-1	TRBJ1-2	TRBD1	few	CASSFETGGYGYTF	TGCGCCAGCAGCTTCGAGACAGGGGGTTATGGCTACACCTTC
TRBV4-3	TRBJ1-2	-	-	CASSQELGGDYGYTF	TGCGCCAGCAGCCAAGAGTTGGGAGGGGACTATGGCTACACCTTC
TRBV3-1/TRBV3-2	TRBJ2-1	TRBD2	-	CASSQPVAGGEQFF	TGTGCCAGCAGCCAACCCGTAGCGGGGGGTGAGCAGTTCTTC
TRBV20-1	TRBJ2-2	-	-	CSASGGIGNTGELFF	TGCAGTGCTAGTGGAGGGATCGGGAACACCGGGGAGCTGTTTTTT
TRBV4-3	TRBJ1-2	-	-	CASSQGPQANYGYTF	TGCGCCAGCAGCCAGGGCCCCCAGGCTAACTATGGCTACACCTTC
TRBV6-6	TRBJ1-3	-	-	CASSYRPTGEGNTIYF	TGTGCCAGCAGTTACCGACCAACAGGAGAAGGAAACACCATATATTTT
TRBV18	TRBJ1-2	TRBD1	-	CASSPRDRAGSGYTF	TGTGCCAGCTCACCAAGGGACAGGGCAGGTTCTGGCTACACCTTC
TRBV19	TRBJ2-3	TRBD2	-	CASSTGLAGSRTDTQYF	TGTGCCAGTAGTACGGGACTAGCGGGGTCCCGCACAGATACGCAGTATTTT
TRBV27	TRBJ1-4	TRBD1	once	CASSPTGGGEKLFF	TGTGCCAGCAGTCCGACAGGGGGCGGTGAAAAACTGTTTTTT
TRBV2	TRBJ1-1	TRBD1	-	CASSRDSGYTEAFF	TGTGCCAGCAGTCGGGACAGTGGTTACACTGAAGCTTTCTTT
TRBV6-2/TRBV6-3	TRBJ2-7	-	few	CASSPGLSEQYF	TGTGCCAGCAGTCCGGGACTCTCCGAGCAGTACTTC
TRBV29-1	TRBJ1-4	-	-	CSVGTGRNEKLFF	TGCAGCGTCGGTACAGGGCGCAATGAAAAACTGTTTTTT
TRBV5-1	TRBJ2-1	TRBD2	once	CASSSAGVASYNEQFF	TGCGCCAGCAGCTCGGCGGGGGTGGCATCCTACAATGAGCAGTTCTTC
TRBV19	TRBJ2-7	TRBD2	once	CASKMGREPTYEQYF	TGTGCCAGTAAAATGGGGCGGGAGCCAACCTACGAGCAGTACTTC
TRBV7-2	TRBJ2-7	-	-	CASSAASGQPYEQYF	TGTGCCAGCAGCGCAGCCTCGGGACAACCTTACGAGCAGTACTTC